The 25 T cell receptor beta chains below come from one sample, sequenced in a study of T cell responses to AZD1222 COVID-19 vaccine. Method: immunoSEQ multiplex PCR; TCRdb's copy keeps in-frame clones and lacks some. Among roughly 100,000 clones listed, 87% were seen once. Material: peripheral blood, obtained 28 days after the second AZD1222 dose. The receptors originated from an adult who received the AZD1222 COVID-19 vaccine.

The gene calls are TRBV11-2 and TRBJ2-5; TRBD2 matches at 10 bases. After removal of 5 bases from V and 2 bases from J, the junction contained 11 bases not matched to a gene. The CDR3 is 17 residues long. Germline V gene lookup returns CDR1 SGHAT and CDR2 FQNNGV. CDR3 in amino acids: CASSRGASGGQQETQYF. In DNA, the CDR3 is TGTGCCAGCAGCCGAGGGGCTAGCGGGGGACAACAAGAGACCCAGTACTTC.

The gene calls are TRBV4-1 and TRBJ1-6; the match to TRBD1 covers 7 bases. J was trimmed by 6 bases and V by 2 bases; bases with no gene match: 4. This CDR3 region has 15 residues. Germline CDR1 reads MGHRA; CDR2 reads YSYEKL. The CDR3 region has the DNA TGCGCCAGCAGCCAAAGGGCAGGGGGTAATTCACCCCTCCACTTT. It yields the protein CASSQRAGGNSPLHF.

This chain links TRBV5-1 with TRBJ2-3; 9 bases map to TRBD1. Trimming took 4 bases from V and 10 from J; bases not matched to a gene: 7. The CDR3 covers 13 residues. Germline V gene lookup returns CDR1 SGHRS and CDR2 YFSETQ. The CDR3 nucleotides read TGCGCCAGCAGCCAGGAGGACAGGGGACCGCAGTATTTT. Translation gives CASSQEDRGPQYF.

The V call is TRBV28, the J call TRBJ1-5; a possible D gene is TRBD1 (5 bases). The CDR3 totals 14 residues. CDR1 and CDR2 from the germline V gene are MDHEN and SYDVKM. V lost 7 bases and J lost 6, with 16 bases in between. The DNA of the CDR3 is TGTGCCAGCATCCTCGCAGGGCCCGCTCAGCCCCAGCATTTT. It is translated as CASILAGPAQPQHF.

V gene TRBV27 combines with J gene TRBJ2-7, with TRBD2 matching 10 bases. The V segment lost 4 bases and the J segment 5 bases; nucleotides outside the gene matches: 2. CDR1 and CDR2 (germline): MNHEY, SMNVEV (reference sequence). The CDR3 has 13 residues. The CDR3 nucleotides read TGTGCCAGCAGTTGGGGACTAGCGCACGAGCAGTACTTC. Translated: CASSWGLAHEQYF.

The V and J genes are TRBV5-1 and TRBJ2-7, with TRBD2 matching over 7 bases. From germline, CDR1 is SGHRS and CDR2 YFSETQ. The CDR3 has 15 amino acids. The trim removed 1 base at V and 3 bases at J, leaving 7 bases unmatched. CDR3 region: CASSLFWRGNYEQYF. The DNA of the CDR3 is TGCGCCAGCAGCTTGTTCTGGCGGGGGAACTACGAGCAGTACTTC.

This chain connects TRBV7-2 to TRBJ2-7, with D perhaps TRBD2 (5 bases). V lost 1 base to trimming and J lost 3 bases, with 10 bases between them. The V gene's germline CDR1 is SGHTA and CDR2 FQGNSA. The CDR3 covers 14 residues. CDR3: CASSLVGLNYEQYF. CDR3 sequence (DNA): TGTGCCAGCAGCTTAGTTGGACTGAACTACGAGCAGTACTTC.

The V and J genes are TRBV9 and TRBJ2-3; 10 nucleotides align to TRBD2. The junction had 5 bases not matched to a gene; V was cut back by 4 bases and J by 6 bases. The CDR3 contains 14 residues. CDR1 and CDR2 from the germline V gene are SGDLS and YYNGEE. CDR3 sequence (DNA): TGTGCCAGCAGCCTAAGCGGGAGGGAGGATACGCAGTATTTT. This sequence encodes CASSLSGREDTQYF.

The chain links TRBV6-2 or TRBV6-3 to TRBJ2-1; a weak D match, TRBD2 (6 bases). The germline V and J ends were trimmed by 2 bases and 3 bases, with 14 bases remaining between them. CDR3 length: 16 residues. CDR1 and CDR2 (germline): MNHEY, SVGEGT. CDR3 in amino acids: CASSYLSGEVYNEQFF. CDR3 nucleotide sequence: TGTGCCAGCAGTTACCTATCGGGAGAGGTCTACAATGAGCAGTTCTTC.

The chain uses TRBV7-3 and TRBJ2-5; 10 bases match TRBD1. The V and J ends lost 4 bases and 5 bases, in that order; junction bases with no gene match: 7. This CDR3 is 15 amino acids long. CDR1 SGHTA and CDR2 FQGTGA come from the germline V gene. The CDR3 DNA sequence: TGTGCCAGCAGCTCCGGGACAGGGGCTTCGGAGACCCAGTACTTC. This encodes CASSSGTGASETQYF.

This chain joins TRBV7-8 and TRBJ2-7; 7 positions agree with TRBD1. Germline CDR1 is SGHVS and CDR2 is FQNEAQ. Trimming cost V 1 base and J 2 bases; bases outside gene matches: 5. The CDR3 sequence is 15 residues long. This CDR3 reads CASSLEDRFAYEQYF. The CDR3 DNA sequence: TGTGCCAGCAGCTTAGAGGACAGGTTCGCCTACGAGCAGTACTTC.

J is TRBJ1-5 and V is TRBV6-5; D gene unclear. From germline, CDR1 is MNHEY and CDR2 SVGAGI. The CDR3 contains 15 residues. Trimming left V 6 bases short and J 0 bases short, with 12 bases between. This CDR3 is CASSADGYSNQPQHF. CDR3 coding DNA: TGTGCCAGCAGCGCGGACGGCTATAGCAATCAGCCCCAGCATTTT.

The rearrangement links TRBV11-2 to TRBJ2-2; D remains ambiguous. The CDR3 spans 15 residues. V lost 0 bases and J lost 1, with 6 bases in between. Germline V CDR1 and CDR2: SGHAT, FQNNGV. The CDR3 region is CASSLDGLNTGELFF. CDR3 sequence (DNA): TGTGCCAGCAGCTTAGATGGGTTGAACACCGGGGAGCTGTTTTTT.

The CDR3 protein is CASSGDTNTYEQYF. Written as DNA, the CDR3 is TGTGCCAGCAGCGGGGACACCAACACCTACGAGCAGTACTTC. The V gene is TRBV7-4, the J gene TRBJ2-7, with TRBD1 as a possible D gene (6 bases). The CDR3 has 14 residues. Germline CDR1 and CDR2: SGHVT and SQSDAQ. The germline V and J ends were trimmed by 5 bases and 2 bases, with 13 bases remaining between them. Full variable domain (outside the CDR3, taken from reference TRBV7-4 and TRBJ2-7): GAGVSQSPRYKVAKRGRDVALRCDSISGHVTLYWYRQTLGQGSEVLTYSQSDAQRDKSGRPSGRFSAERPERSVSTLKIQRTEQGDSAVYLCASSGDTNTYEQYFGPGTRLTVT.

DNA of the CDR3: TGCGCCAGCAGCGCGAGCCAGCTAGAGACCCAGTACTTC. It encodes CASSASQLETQYF. This rearrangement joins TRBV5-1 to TRBJ2-5, with D hard to call. Germline loops: CDR1 SGHRS, CDR2 YFSETQ. V lost 4 bases and J 4 bases, leaving 11 bases between the germline ends. The CDR3 is made up of 13 amino acids.

V gene TRBV6-5 combines with J gene TRBJ1-1; no clear D gene. In germline, CDR1 is MNHEY, CDR2 SVGAGI. Deletions cut 5 bases from V and 11 bases from J, with 21 bases between. The CDR3 extends over 14 amino acids. This CDR3 reads CASSPRTESGDAFF. CDR3 DNA sequence: TGTGCCAGCAGTCCACGGACGGAATCCGGGGATGCTTTCTTT.

This clone was counted a few times. The chain has TRBV5-1 and TRBJ1-5; TRBD1 is a possible D gene (5 bases). Trimming shortened V by 3 bases and J by 5 bases, and 15 bases separated the two germline ends. Per germline, CDR1 SGHRS and CDR2 YFSETQ. The CDR3 sequence is 15 residues long. The CDR3 region has the DNA TGCGCCAGCAGCTCCGACGGTGGGGGGGATCAGCCCCAGCATTTT. This translates into CASSSDGGGDQPQHF.

The chain has TRBV7-9 and TRBJ1-3; 9 nucleotides agree with TRBD1. Germline V gene data show CDR1 as SEHNR and CDR2 as FQNEAQ (reference sequence). This CDR3 contains 18 residues. Trimming cost V 3 bases and J 1 base; bases outside gene matches: 10. This chain's CDR3 is CASSLNRGQGGSGNTIYF. CDR3 bases: TGTGCCAGCAGCTTGAATCGGGGACAGGGAGGATCTGGAAACACCATATATTTT.

This sequence joins TRBV11-2 and TRBJ2-3; 8 bases are a match to TRBD1. This CDR3 has 15 residues. The trim removed 3 bases at V and 4 bases at J, leaving 6 bases unmatched. Germline V gives CDR1 SGHAT, CDR2 FQNNGV. The CDR3 reads CASSFRTGFSDTQYF. CDR3 nucleotide sequence: TGTGCCAGCAGCTTTCGGACAGGGTTCTCAGATACGCAGTATTTT.

The rearrangement uses TRBV7-2 and TRBJ2-5; D is perhaps TRBD1 or TRBD2 (5 bases each). V was clipped by 2 bases and J by 4 bases, with 17 bases between them. The germline V gene encodes CDR1 SGHTA and CDR2 FQGNSA. The CDR3 totals 16 residues. The CDR3 region is CASSLRWGFEGETQYF. CDR3 nucleotide sequence: TGTGCCAGCAGCTTAAGGTGGGGCTTTGAGGGAGAGACCCAGTACTTC.

The rearrangement uses TRBV29-1 and TRBJ1-1; TRBD1 aligns across 8 bases. V gave up 7 bases and J gave up 7 bases; unmatched junction bases: 14. This CDR3 is built from 14 residues. Looked up from germline, CDR1 is SQVTM and CDR2 is ANQGSEA. CDR3 DNA sequence: TGCAGCGCAACTTCTCAGACAGGGGTTGGTGAAGCTTTCTTT. Protein product: CSATSQTGVGEAFF.

V usage is TRBV30 and J usage is TRBJ1-2; a possible D gene is TRBD1 (6 bases). V lost 0 bases to trimming and J lost 8 bases, with 10 bases between them. Per germline, CDR1 GTSNPN and CDR2 SVGIG (reference sequence). The CDR3 runs to 12 residues. For the CDR3, the DNA is TGTGCCTGGAGTGTAAGGGGGAGAGGCTACACCTTC. Its translation is CAWSVRGRGYTF. The full variable domain, rest sourced from reference TRBV30 and TRBJ1-2, is SQTIHQWPATLVQPVGSPLSLECTVEGTSNPNLYWYRQAAGRGLQLLFYSVGIGQISSEVPQNLSASRPQDRQFILSSKKLLLSDSGFYLCAWSVRGRGYTFGSGTRLTVV.

The chain is built from TRBV1 and TRBJ1-2; no DNA check was done on the table's D call, TRBD1. TRBV1 counts as a pseudogene. The CDR3 totals 14 residues. The DNA for the CDR3 is TGCACCAGCAACCGACAGGGGGCTAACTATGGCTACACCTTC. It encodes CTSNRQGANYGYTF.

The chain employs TRBV19 and TRBJ2-7, with unresolved D. V lost 4 bases, J lost 2 bases, and 12 bases lay in between. The CDR3 spans 14 residues. CDR1 LNHDA and CDR2 SQIVND come from the germline V gene (reference sequence). The DNA for the CDR3 is TGTGCCAGTAGTAGGACCAAGTGGGCCTACGAGCAGTACTTC. It encodes CASSRTKWAYEQYF.

The chain is built from TRBV6-1 and TRBJ2-7; D unclear. The CDR3 sequence is 17 residues long. Trimming took 1 base from V and 6 from J, leaving 22 bases between them. Germline CDR1 MNHNS, CDR2 SASEGT. The CDR3 here is CASSEVSAGLGLAEQYF. DNA for the CDR3: TGTGCCAGCAGTGAAGTTTCCGCCGGGTTAGGGTTGGCCGAGCAGTACTTC.